This entry is about one T cell receptor beta chain. Assay used: immunoSEQ multiplex PCR; TCRdb lists only in-frame clones, some missing. The sample includes more than 80,000 clones, approximately 97% of them seen just once. The entry originates in a study of technical replicates of blood from four donors. This CDR3 is built from 16 residues. Germline V lookup: CDR1 SEHNR, CDR2 FQNEAQ (reference sequence). J was trimmed by 8 bases and V by 3 bases; bases with no gene match: 10. This sequence was found in a human donor in good health. Sample: T cells isolated from PBMCs. The chain employs TRBV7-9 and TRBJ2-2; 9 nucleotides align to TRBD2. CDR3 protein: CASSFPSGKQAGELFF. In DNA form, the CDR3 reads TGTGCCAGCAGCTTCCCTAGCGGGAAGCAGGCAGGGGAGCTGTTTTTT.